This T cell receptor (beta chain) was recorded in a study of technical replicates of blood from several donors. Method: immunoSEQ multiplex PCR; TCRdb's copy keeps in-frame clones and lacks some. The sample contains 55,000 to 60,000 clones, 93% of which appear only once. The sequence was collected from a human donor in good health. Some clones in this sample may be carry-over from other donors' samples. Material for sequencing was PBMCs.

The CDR3 protein is CASSHGWTSGQEQYF. The CDR3 region has the DNA TGTGCCAGCAGCCATGGCTGGACTAGCGGGCAGGAGCAGTACTTC. V and J are TRBV7-2 and TRBJ2-7; 11 bases align to TRBD2. The CDR3 is 15 residues long. CDR1 is SGHTA and CDR2 is FQGNSA in the germline V gene. V gave up 5 bases and J gave up 7 bases; unmatched junction bases: 10.